This T cell receptor (beta chain) derives from a study of shared clonotypes between healthy human individuals (TCRdb year 2020). Broadly, across the study: The cohort comprised a couple of women and a few men aged 18 to 49 years. The study deeply sequenced blood TCR repertoires of 5 or 6 healthy adults to estimate repertoire size and the extent of clonotype sharing between individuals. Per donor, three plates each were used for CD4 naive and CD4 memory, two for CD8 naive, and one for CD8 memory. To increase sequencing depth and limit assay-specific biases, TCR repertoire library preparation and sequencing were carried out by different laboratories using diverse techniques. Leukapheresis yielded between about 0.85 and 10 billion PBMCs per donor.

The study at large found these results: Even with the large sequencing depth, rarefaction of the sorted-subset datasets indicated that sequencing was incomplete. Based on pairwise subsampling, the degree of clonotype sharing among donors was expected to be affected by sequencing depth. Higher generation probabilities were observed for clonotypes shared by all four sorted-subset donors than for non-shared clonotypes. Sampling was limited to blood, and TCR repertoires in tissue likely differ from TCR repertoires in blood. The small number of donors limited the genetic and exposure-history diversity represented. Larger estimated clonotype richness was generally found for naive subsets than for memory subsets. Sharing across a few donors was observed for approximately 5% of naive CD4, 3% to 3.5% of naive CD8, about 2.3% of memory CD4, and about 0.39% of memory CD8 clonotypes.

TCR CDR3 regions were amplified from genomic DNA by multiplex PCR using the deep immunoSEQ assay. Genomic DNA extracted from each cell subset was distributed evenly over all wells of several immunoSEQ 96-well plates, and each plate served as one replicate. For sorted subsets, around 200 ng genomic DNA, equal to 30,000 to 35,000 T cell genomes, was loaded into each replicate PCR. Purified libraries were measured with a Qubit 3.0 fluorometer, size-checked on a Bioanalyzer 2100, and measured again with the KAPA Library Quantification kit. Every immunoSEQ 96-well plate was sequenced on a separate single-read 150-cycle Illumina NextSeq 550 flow cell. Regarding the original processing steps: Because the immunoSEQ output included only junctional sequences and no quality scores, the filtering could not be the same as the filtering used for full-length reads. To assign V/J genes and CDR3, sequences were annotated against IMGT germline references using PyIR, a Python wrapper for IgBLAST v1.9. Reads were filtered out if the reads had weak V/J assignments (E-value above 1e-6), no CDR3, stop codons, out-of-frame junctions, or ambiguous translated residues. V3J clonotypes were defined by identical inferred V gene, J gene, and CDR3 amino acid sequence. The percentage overlap between two repertoires was calculated by dividing the number of shared unique clonotypes by the size of the smaller repertoire. Repertoire richness was assessed with RTK rarefaction, the Chao1 estimator, and Recon v2.1 estimates of unobserved clonotypes. For all TCRbeta clonotypes obtained by the gDNA method from four donors, generation probabilities were computed with OLGA. Imported from immuneACCESS, the table was reduced by TCRdb to in-frame sequences with V and J called. These copies leave out some clones; in studies compared against another copy, an unresolved V gene accounts for under half, and the cause of the remainder is not known. For V, J and clone size, that table is used; D and trimming come from the DNA. The sample table shows about 680,000 clones, and under 95% are seen once. The top ten clonotypes cover about 24% of the sample.

CD8 naive samples consisted of CD45RO-negative cells that were positively selected for CCR7, yielding a CD45RA+CCR7+ population without TemRA cells. The donors were healthy, HIV-negative adults with no recently reported acute infections or vaccinations. Every donor was a Caucasian adult residing in Nashville, Tennessee, USA. Blood was obtained by leukapheresis, after which PBMCs were separated by Ficoll-Histopaque density gradient centrifugation and cryopreserved in liquid nitrogen vapor phase. Purity and quantity of every magnetically sorted T cell population were checked by analytical flow cytometry. Genomic DNA was isolated from each sorted fraction and quantified by UV absorbance on a Nanodrop 2000c. From cysteine to phenylalanine, the CDR3 is 13 amino acids long. The read is trimmed to its CDR3 DNA, 39 bases read in frame from base 1. Looking up the germline V gene (reference sequence) yields CDR1 PRHDT and CDR2 FYEKMQ. V loses 5 bases of germline sequence and J loses 6 bases, and the interval between the two ends is 14 bases.

Concerning this clone: Its recognized antigen is unknown. No much larger clone is present one base from it, and per-base qualities are unavailable.

The rearranged chain carries TRBV13 and TRBJ2-7; TRBD1 is a weak D gene call, 5 bases matching. The sample taken for sequencing was naive CD8+ T cells sorted from blood. What this sample's cell subset or site label stands for: CD45RA+CCR7+. This sequence originates from a young man in good health. The nucleotides read TGTGCCAGCAGCGCAGGTACAGGACCCGAGCAGTACTTC. Translated, this is CASSAGTGPEQYF.